The T cell receptor (beta chain) under discussion was sequenced for a study of response to subunit inactivated influenza vaccine (dated by TCRdb to 2016 to 2019). In the study overall: To follow how T cells responded to a trivalent subunit inactivated influenza vaccine, the researchers relied on deep quantitative profiling of the T cell receptor repertoire. What the research found in general, with its limitations: According to the authors, only a limited number of new T cells may be recruited by each seasonal influenza vaccination.

As encoded in the germline V gene, CDR1 is LGHNA while CDR2 is YNFKEQ. Including cysteine and phenylalanine, the CDR3 has 15 amino acids. The retained sequence is limited to the CDR3, 45 bases, with the frame set at the first base. V is pared back by 0 bases and J by 3 bases, with 9 bases lying between the germline termini. This clonotype occurred a few times. The antigen it binds to is not known. Base qualities are missing; no much larger clone stands one base away. The receptor library was made with RT-PCR. This sample was sequenced with an Illumina HiSeq 2500. Using fastp trimming at Q25 and MiXCR clonotype assembly, TCRdb reanalyzed the public sequencing data and kept in-frame beta chains. Entries that share a CDR3 protein sequence are merged under the most common genes and DNA. The sample table holds around 490,000 distinct CDR3 sequences, of which approximately 7.6% were seen once. The top ten constitute roughly 13% of the sample.

The source is a man between 50 and 70 years old who received an inactivated influenza vaccine. Donor details come from another sample of the same person, matched by shared clones. The chain is assembled from TRBV4-2 and TRBJ2-1, with no confident D gene call. The input for sequencing was PBMCs from blood, taken about 24 months after vaccination. The bases read TGTGCCAGCAGCCAAGAAGTTCGCGGCTACAATGAGCAGTTCTTC. Translated, this is CASSQEVRGYNEQFF.